This T cell receptor (beta chain) was obtained from a study of cytomegalovirus exposure and HLA in healthy donors. Primers: 60 Vbeta forward and 13 Jbeta reverse. The table came from immunoSEQ multiplex PCR; TCRdb's copy has only in-frame clones and leaves some out. This repertoire includes about 48,000 clones. Trimming shortened V by 5 bases and J by 6 bases, and 16 bases separated the two germline ends. There are 14 residues in the CDR3. Germline V gene sequence: CDR1 MNHNY, CDR2 SVGAGI (reference sequence). As for this clone: Its cognate antigen is unknown.

Points from the study as a whole: Among CMV-associated TCR beta chains, most appeared HLA-restricted in a later analysis. A link between a missense DCLRE1C variant and TCR beta V- and J-gene trimming emerged from a later analysis. Only CMV serostatus was available as immune exposure information.

The sample comprised PBMCs. This clonotype originated in a male donor in good health and CMV-seropositive. The chain couples TRBV6-6 to TRBJ1-1; D is uncertain. The CDR3 loop reads CASSHPPRYAEAFF. The DNA of the CDR3 is TGTGCCAGCAGTCACCCCCCGAGGTACGCTGAAGCTTTCTTT.